This entry features one T cell receptor beta chain sequence. Its antigen is currently unknown. The data are from a study of OX40 agonist ivuxolimab in advanced cancers. Study-level information: Among those treated, three patients had partial responses, one with hepatocellular carcinoma and two with cutaneous melanoma.

General observations from the study: At 0.1 to 3.0 mg/kg and by week 6, CD4+ and CD8+ T cells in the blood had expanded clonally.

Germline CDR1 and CDR2: SGHTA and FQGNSA. CDR3 length equals 15 residues. V lost 5 bases and J lost 6; bases outside the gene matches: 8. Produced via immunoSEQ multiplex PCR; TCRdb's table is partial and in-frame only. The repertoire holds about 98,000 clones, with just under 95% as singletons. The sample in question was CD4+ or CD8+ T cells sorted from blood, obtained in a trial of the OX40 agonist ivuxolimab. V is TRBV7-2 and J is TRBJ1-5, with 9 bases aligning to TRBD1. The receptor's source is an adult with an advanced solid tumor such as melanoma, head and neck, liver or kidney cancer. In DNA form, the CDR3 reads TGTGCCAGCAGCGCACAACAGGGGGCAGGTCAGCCCCAGCATTTT. Translated, it gives CASSAQQGAGQPQHF.